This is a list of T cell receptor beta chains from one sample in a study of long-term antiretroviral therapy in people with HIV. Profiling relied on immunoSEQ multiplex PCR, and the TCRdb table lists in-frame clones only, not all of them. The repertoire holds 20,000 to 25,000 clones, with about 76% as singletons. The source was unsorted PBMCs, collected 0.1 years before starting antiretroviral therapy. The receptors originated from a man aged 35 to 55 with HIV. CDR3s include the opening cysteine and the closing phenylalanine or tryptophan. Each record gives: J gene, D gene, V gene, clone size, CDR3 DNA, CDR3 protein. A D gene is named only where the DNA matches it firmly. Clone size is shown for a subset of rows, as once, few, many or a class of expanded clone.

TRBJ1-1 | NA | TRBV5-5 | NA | TGTGCCAGCAGCTGGCCCGGGGGGAATCGGCGGGGAGCTTTCTTT | CASSWPGGNRRGAFF
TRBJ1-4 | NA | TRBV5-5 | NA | TGTGCCAGCAGCTTAATAACAACTAATGAAAAACTGTTTTTT | CASSLITTNEKLFF
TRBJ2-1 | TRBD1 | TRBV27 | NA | TGTGCCAGCAGTTTATGGACAGGGGGAAACAATGAGCAGTTCTTC | CASSLWTGGNNEQFF
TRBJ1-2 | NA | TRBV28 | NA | TGTGCCAGCAGTTTTGGGAGAGCTAACTATGGCTACACCTTC | CASSFGRANYGYTF
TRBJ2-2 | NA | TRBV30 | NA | TGTGCCTGGAGGAGAGGCAAAAGCACCGGGGAGCTGTTTTTT | CAWRRGKSTGELFF
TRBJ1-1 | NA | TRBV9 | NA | TGTGCCAGCAGCGTATTCACGGACAGTTCGAACACTGAAGCTTTCTTT | CASSVFTDSSNTEAFF
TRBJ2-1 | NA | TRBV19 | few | TGTGCCAGTAGTAGCCAACGGGCGGTTCGGGAGCAGTTCTTC | CASSSQRAVREQFF
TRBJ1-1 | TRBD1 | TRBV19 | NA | TGTGCCAGTAGTCCCTGGACAGGTAACAGAAACACTGAAGCTTTCTTT | CASSPWTGNRNTEAFF
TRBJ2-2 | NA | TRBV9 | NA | TGTGCCAGCAGCGTGACACTCGGGGAGCTGTTTTTT | CASSVTLGELFF
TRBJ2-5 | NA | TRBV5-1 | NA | TGCGCCAGCAGCTTGGCGGGGCTGGTTGAGACCCAGTACTTC | CASSLAGLVETQYF
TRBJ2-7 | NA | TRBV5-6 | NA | TGTGCCAGCAGCTTGACAGCGGTCGCTTCCTACGAGCAGTACTTC | CASSLTAVASYEQYF
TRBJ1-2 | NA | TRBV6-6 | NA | TGTGCCAGCAGTTTGGGCCTCTATGGCTACACCTTC | CASSLGLYGYTF
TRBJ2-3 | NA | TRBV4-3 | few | TGCGCCAGCAGCCGTTCGTCTGCAGGGGGCACAGATACGCAGTATTTT | CASSRSSAGGTDTQYF
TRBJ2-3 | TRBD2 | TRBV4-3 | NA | TGCGCCAGCAGCCAAGATGGGCCAGCGGGAGGCCGCACAGATACGCAGTATTTT | CASSQDGPAGGRTDTQYF
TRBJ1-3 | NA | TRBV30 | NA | TGTGCCTATGACAGGAGGGGCTCTGGAAACACCATATATTTT | CAYDRRGSGNTIYF
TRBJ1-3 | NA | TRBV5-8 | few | TGTGCCAGCAGTAGGGGCTCCGGAAACACCATATATTTT | CASSRGSGNTIYF
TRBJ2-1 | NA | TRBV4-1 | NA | TGCGCCAGCAGCCAGCGGAGGGTGGGGGTGGAAGATGAGCAGTTCTTC | CASSQRRVGVEDEQFF
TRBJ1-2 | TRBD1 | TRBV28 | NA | TGTGCCAGCAGTCAGGGGGTCCGGGGCTACACCTTC | CASSQGVRGYTF
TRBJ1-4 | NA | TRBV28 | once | TGTGCCAGCAGCCACCTGAGGGATGCAACTAATGAAAAACTGTTTTTT | CASSHLRDATNEKLFF
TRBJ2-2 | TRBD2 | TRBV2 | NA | TGTGCCAGCAGGGCTAGCGGGAGGGTCGACACCGGGGAGCTGTTTTTT | CASRASGRVDTGELFF
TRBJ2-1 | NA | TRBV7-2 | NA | TGTGCCAGCAGCTTCGACAGTGGGATATACAATGAGCAGTTCTTC | CASSFDSGIYNEQFF
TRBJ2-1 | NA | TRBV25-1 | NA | TGTGCCAGCAGTGAATTGTCCGGTGAGCAGTTCTTC | CASSELSGEQFF
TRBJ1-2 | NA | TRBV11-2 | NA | TGTGCCAGCAGCTTAGTAGGGACAAACTATGGCTACACCTTC | CASSLVGTNYGYTF
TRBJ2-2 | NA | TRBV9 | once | TGTGCCAGCAGCGTAGGAGGGGGGGCGTACACCGGGGAGCTGTTTTTT | CASSVGGGAYTGELFF
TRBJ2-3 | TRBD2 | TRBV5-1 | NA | TGCGCCAGCAGCTTGGGCGGGGGAATCACAGATACGCAGTATTTT | CASSLGGGITDTQYF
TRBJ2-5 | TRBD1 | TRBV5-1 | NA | TGCGCCAGCAGCCGGACAGGGGTGGGAGAGACCCAGTACTTC | CASSRTGVGETQYF
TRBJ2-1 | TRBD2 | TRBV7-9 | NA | TGTGCCAGCAGTGAGGGGGCGGGAGGGCTTTTCAATGAGCAGTTCTTC | CASSEGAGGLFNEQFF
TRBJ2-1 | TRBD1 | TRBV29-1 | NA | TGCAGCGTTCGGGGTGCACCGGGGACAGTCTACAATGAGCAGTTCTTC | CSVRGAPGTVYNEQFF
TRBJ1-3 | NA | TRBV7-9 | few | TGTGCCAGCAGCTTACGGAAGGGGGCTGGAAACACCATATATTTT | CASSLRKGAGNTIYF
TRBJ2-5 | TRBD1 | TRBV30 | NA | TGTGCCTGGAGTGGAGGGGGCTACGAGACCCAGTACTTC | CAWSGGGYETQYF
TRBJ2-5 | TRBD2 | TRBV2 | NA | TGTGCCAGCGGGGTTCTGGCGGGAGGCGGCCAAGAGACCCAGTACTTC | CASGVLAGGGQETQYF
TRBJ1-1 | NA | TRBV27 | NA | TGTGCCAGCAGTCGCCAGATGAACACTGAAGCTTTCTTT | CASSRQMNTEAFF
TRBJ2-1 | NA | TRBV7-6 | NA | TGTGCCAGCAGCTTAGATCCCGGGCAGAATGAGCAGTTCTTC | CASSLDPGQNEQFF
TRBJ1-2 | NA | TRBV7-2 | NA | TGTGCCAGCAGCCGGACCCGACAGGCCTTCTATGGCTACACCTTC | CASSRTRQAFYGYTF
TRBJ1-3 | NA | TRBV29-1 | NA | TGCAGCGTTGAAGACAGGGTCACGGGAAACACCATATATTTT | CSVEDRVTGNTIYF
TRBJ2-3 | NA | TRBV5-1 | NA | TGCGCCAGCAGCTTCCGGGACGCCGACACAGATACGCAGTATTTT | CASSFRDADTDTQYF
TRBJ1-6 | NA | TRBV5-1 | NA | TGCGCCAGCATGGCTGGGGGGGCTAGAGCACCCCTCCACTTT | CASMAGGARAPLHF
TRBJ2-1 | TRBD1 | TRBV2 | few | TGTGCCAGCAGCTACTCGGGACAGGGGTTCTTC | CASSYSGQGFF
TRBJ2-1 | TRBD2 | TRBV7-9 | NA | TGTGCCAGCAGCCTTGGACTAGCCGATTACAATGAGCAGTTCTTC | CASSLGLADYNEQFF
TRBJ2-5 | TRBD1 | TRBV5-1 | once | TGCGCCAGCAGCTTGGCCGGGACAGTCCAAGAGACCCAGTACTTC | CASSLAGTVQETQYF
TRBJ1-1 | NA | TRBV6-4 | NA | TGTGCCAGCAGTGCCGATGTGAACACTGAAGCTTTCTTT | CASSADVNTEAFF
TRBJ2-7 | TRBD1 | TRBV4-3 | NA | TGCGCCAGCAGCCAAGCTTGGGACAGGGGGCTTGACTACCCAGGGTACGAGCAGTACTTC | CASSQAWDRGLDYPGYEQYF